These 5 T cell receptor beta chains were sequenced from one sample in a study of blood T cells in healthy people across ages. A sample-barcoded 5' primer and a J-beta primer mix were used in a second PCR of roughly 6 to 11 cycles. TCRdb passed the 5' RACE reads through MiXCR, listing each CDR3 protein once. This table has over 600,000 distinct CDR3 sequences, approximately 40% appearing once. The sequencing sample was made of blood. The origin of the receptors is a man older than 75 in good health.

This clonotype was seen a few times. J is TRBJ1-1 and V is TRBV4-3; D is perhaps TRBD1 (5 bases). V shed 5 bases and J shed 0 bases, with 13 bases lying between them. CDR1 is LGHNA and CDR2 is YSLEER in the germline V gene. CDR3 length equals 15 residues. DNA for the CDR3: TGCGCCAGCAGCGAGAGGGGACGGATGAACACTGAAGCTTTCTTT. Amino acid sequence: CASSERGRMNTEAFF.

Only a few counts were recorded for this clonotype. The chain uses TRBV7-8 and TRBJ2-5; TRBD2 matches at 12 bases. Germline CDR1 SGHVS, CDR2 FQNEAQ. V lost 6 bases, J lost 1 base, and 3 bases stayed unmatched. The CDR3 spans 15 residues. CDR3 sequence (DNA): TGTGCCAGCAGGTCTAGCGGGGGGGTCCAAGAGACCCAGTACTTC. The encoded protein is CASRSSGGVQETQYF.

The sample holds a few counts of this clonotype. The rearrangement joins TRBV29-1 to TRBJ1-1; D perhaps matches TRBD1 (6 bases). Looked up from germline, CDR1 is SQVTM and CDR2 is ANQGSEA. Trimming stripped 5 bases from V and 2 bases from J, with 12 bases between. The CDR3 runs 13 residues. The CDR3 DNA is TGCAGCGTTCATGACAGGCGTAACACTGAAGCTTTCTTT. It encodes CSVHDRRNTEAFF.

J is TRBJ1-1 and V is TRBV6-2 or TRBV6-3; D uncertain. The CDR3 runs 13 residues. Trimming took 6 bases from V and 6 from J, leaving 14 bases between them. Germline CDR1 MNHEY, CDR2 SVGEGT. CDR3 bases: TGTGCCAGCAGCCCACACAACCGGGCTGAAGCTTTCTTT. Its protein is CASSPHNRAEAFF.

This chain connects TRBV20-1 to TRBJ2-5; 11 bases line up with TRBD1. The V segment lost 4 bases and the J segment 5 bases; nucleotides outside the gene matches: 3. Germline CDR1 DFQATT, CDR2 SNEGSKA (reference sequence). The CDR3 runs 13 residues. The DNA of the CDR3 is TGCAGTGCTAAGGACAGGGGGCTTGAGACCCAGTACTTC. As protein: CSAKDRGLETQYF.